Here is one TCR beta chain with its context. Trimming cost V 4 bases and J 13 bases, with 17 bases left between them. The germline gives CDR1 SGHVS, CDR2 FQNEAQ. The CDR3 contains 13 residues. The sample originates from a study of T cell changes during pregnancy in multiple sclerosis. Sequencing used immunoSEQ multiplex PCR; TCRdb keeps in-frame clones, though not all of them. The sample has tens of thousands of clones; approximately 92% are singletons. The sequence came from a female donor with multiple sclerosis, enrolled in a pregnancy study. The V call is TRBV7-8, the J call TRBJ2-4; D possibly corresponds to TRBD2 (6 bases). The sequenced sample was CD8+ T cells from peripheral blood mononuclear cells, obtained in the third trimester of pregnancy. Written as DNA, the CDR3 is TGTGCCAGCAGCTCCACTGGAGGGATGGGCCAGTACTTC. It translates to CASSSTGGMGQYF.